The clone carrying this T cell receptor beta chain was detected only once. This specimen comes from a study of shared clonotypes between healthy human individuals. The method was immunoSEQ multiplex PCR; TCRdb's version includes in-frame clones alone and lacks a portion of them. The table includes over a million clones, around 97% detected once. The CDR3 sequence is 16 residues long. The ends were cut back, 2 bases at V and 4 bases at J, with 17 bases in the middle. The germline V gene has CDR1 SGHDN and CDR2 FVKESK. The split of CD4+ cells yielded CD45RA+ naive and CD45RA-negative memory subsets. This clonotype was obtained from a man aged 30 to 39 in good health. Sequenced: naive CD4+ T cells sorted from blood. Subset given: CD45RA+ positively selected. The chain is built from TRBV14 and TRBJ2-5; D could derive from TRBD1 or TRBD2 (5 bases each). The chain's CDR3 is CASSQFKGSGTETQYF. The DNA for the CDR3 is TGTGCCAGCAGCCAATTCAAAGGCTCCGGGACAGAGACCCAGTACTTC.